This TCR beta chain was identified during a study of Graves' ophthalmopathy and Graves' hyperthyroidism. Regarding the study as a whole: Blood also held most thyroid clonotypes expanded above 0.001 frequency. Researchers report that a 13-signature model separated ophthalmopathy from stable hyperthyroidism, posting about 88% sensitivity and 65% to 82% specificity.

Excluded were patients with other autoimmune diseases, uncontrolled infections, pregnancy or lactation. The authors diagnosed from clinical symptoms, serum thyroxine, TRAb, thyroid ultrasound and orbital computed tomography. Turning to this clonotype: Its antigen is undetermined.

TCR beta CDR3 regions were amplified from RNA transcripts. Second-round multiplex PCR came after first-round RT-PCR with HTBI primers. TCRdb re-called the multiplex PCR reads with MiXCR, one entry per CDR3 protein. The profile shows around 470,000 distinct CDR3 sequences, about 15% of them singletons. Sequenced: blood. The origin of this receptor is a woman under 40 with Graves' ophthalmopathy.

In DNA, the CDR3 is TGTGCCAGCAGCGTAGAGCCGAGCGGGAGATTCTACGAGCAGTACTTC. It is translated as CASSVEPSGRFYEQYF. This chain links TRBV9 with TRBJ2-7, with 8 bases lining up with TRBD2. Germline V gene sequence: CDR1 SGDLS, CDR2 YYNGEE. This CDR3 has 16 residues. The junction had 8 bases not matched to a gene; V was cut back by 0 bases and J by 3 bases.